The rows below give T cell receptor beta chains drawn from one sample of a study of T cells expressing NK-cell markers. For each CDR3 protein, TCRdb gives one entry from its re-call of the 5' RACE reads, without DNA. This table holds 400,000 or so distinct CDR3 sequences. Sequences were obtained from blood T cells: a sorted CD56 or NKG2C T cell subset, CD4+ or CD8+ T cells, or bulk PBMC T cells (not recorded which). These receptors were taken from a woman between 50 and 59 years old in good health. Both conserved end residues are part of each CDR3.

CDR3aa: CASSLSGTGVYGYTF
j_gene: TRBJ1-2
v_gene: TRBV27

CDR3aa: CASSFMRGGNEQFF
j_gene: TRBJ2-1
v_gene: TRBV5-1

CDR3aa: CASSQPSGGGVNEQFF
j_gene: TRBJ2-1
v_gene: TRBV4-1

CDR3aa: CATSDLPPRGNNEQFF
j_gene: TRBJ2-1
v_gene: TRBV24-1

CDR3aa: CASSQDWAGAASYEQYF
j_gene: TRBJ2-7
v_gene: TRBV4-1

CDR3aa: CASSLGPGGDGYTF
j_gene: TRBJ1-2
v_gene: TRBV12-3/TRBV12-4

CDR3aa: CASSPRQEAYEQYF
j_gene: TRBJ2-7
v_gene: TRBV18

CDR3aa: CASTKGFGTEAFF
j_gene: TRBJ1-1
v_gene: TRBV25-1

CDR3aa: CASSPGTGGSSTDTQYF
j_gene: TRBJ2-3
v_gene: TRBV12-3/TRBV12-4

CDR3aa: CSARKTATNTGELFF
j_gene: TRBJ2-2
v_gene: TRBV20-1

CDR3aa: CASRDHRGAYEQYF
j_gene: TRBJ2-7
v_gene: TRBV10-2

CDR3aa: CASSQGLGSLYGYTF
j_gene: TRBJ1-2
v_gene: TRBV14

CDR3aa: CSAQTGTSGPSTQYF
j_gene: TRBJ2-3
v_gene: TRBV20-1

CDR3aa: CASSFLQNTEAFF
j_gene: TRBJ1-1
v_gene: TRBV12-3/TRBV12-4

CDR3aa: CASSTMGLASDTQYF
j_gene: TRBJ2-3
v_gene: TRBV6-5

CDR3aa: CASSLDPGTTLHEQYF
j_gene: TRBJ2-7
v_gene: TRBV7-3

CDR3aa: CASSRSGTGSSTGELFF
j_gene: TRBJ2-2
v_gene: TRBV5-5

CDR3aa: CASSLGPSGHNEQFF
j_gene: TRBJ2-1
v_gene: TRBV13

CDR3aa: CASSFSPQNEQYF
j_gene: TRBJ2-7
v_gene: TRBV5-1

CDR3aa: CAISDSKTGSYEQYF
j_gene: TRBJ2-7
v_gene: TRBV10-3

CDR3aa: CATSRGRTSGRENTGELFF
j_gene: TRBJ2-2
v_gene: TRBV15

CDR3aa: CAWSLAGVSPSYEQYF
j_gene: TRBJ2-7
v_gene: TRBV30

CDR3aa: CASRAQGRLDEKLFF
j_gene: TRBJ1-4
v_gene: TRBV12-3/TRBV12-4

CDR3aa: CATSEPGQGEAFF
j_gene: TRBJ1-1
v_gene: TRBV24-1

CDR3aa: CASSLDQGLRGYTF
j_gene: TRBJ1-2
v_gene: TRBV13

CDR3aa: CASSPLTGTYNEQFF
j_gene: TRBJ2-1
v_gene: TRBV11-2

CDR3aa: CASSFGPARSRTDTQYF
j_gene: TRBJ2-3
v_gene: TRBV7-8

CDR3aa: CAISVLQGTDTQYF
j_gene: TRBJ2-3
v_gene: TRBV10-3

CDR3aa: CASSVGAAGGYNEQFF
j_gene: TRBJ2-1
v_gene: TRBV9

CDR3aa: CSAGRGGSLYNEQFF
j_gene: TRBJ2-1
v_gene: TRBV20-1

CDR3aa: CSARVATSGRGEQYF
j_gene: TRBJ2-7
v_gene: TRBV20-1

CDR3aa: CSAITGGVATQYF
j_gene: TRBJ2-5
v_gene: TRBV20-1

CDR3aa: CASSYLAGGPLGELFF
j_gene: TRBJ2-2
v_gene: TRBV6-2/TRBV6-3

CDR3aa: CASREWGGYQPQHF
j_gene: TRBJ1-5
v_gene: TRBV28

CDR3aa: CASSLDNGYNEQFF
j_gene: TRBJ2-1
v_gene: TRBV11-2

CDR3aa: CASSGQGSTNEKLFF
j_gene: TRBJ1-4
v_gene: TRBV5-1

CDR3aa: CASSPPGLATLEQYF
j_gene: TRBJ2-7
v_gene: TRBV27

CDR3aa: CSAYRDSPSYEQYF
j_gene: TRBJ2-7
v_gene: TRBV20-1

CDR3aa: CASSINPEAVTEAFF
j_gene: TRBJ1-1
v_gene: TRBV19

CDR3aa: CASSGRGGNYEQYF
j_gene: TRBJ2-7
v_gene: TRBV6-5

CDR3aa: CASSLRGRRETQYF
j_gene: TRBJ2-5
v_gene: TRBV5-6

CDR3aa: CSARQWRVGTDTQYF
j_gene: TRBJ2-3
v_gene: TRBV20-1

CDR3aa: CASSPWGDPNEKLFF
j_gene: TRBJ1-4
v_gene: TRBV5-5

CDR3aa: CASQGQVGNQPQHF
j_gene: TRBJ1-5
v_gene: TRBV2

CDR3aa: CASSQGWGQWQFF
j_gene: TRBJ2-1
v_gene: TRBV3-1

CDR3aa: CASSQGGTNNEQFF
j_gene: TRBJ2-1
v_gene: TRBV4-1

CDR3aa: CSARALAGRGYEQFF
j_gene: TRBJ2-1
v_gene: TRBV20-1

CDR3aa: CATSDFGQEDTQYF
j_gene: TRBJ2-3
v_gene: TRBV24-1

CDR3aa: CASSHGAGDGSNEQFF
j_gene: TRBJ2-1
v_gene: TRBV5-6

CDR3aa: CASSQDGTGGAGQYF
j_gene: TRBJ2-7
v_gene: TRBV3-1

CDR3aa: CSARDRGRGETQYF
j_gene: TRBJ2-5
v_gene: TRBV20-1

CDR3aa: CATSDRAAKNIQYF
j_gene: TRBJ2-4
v_gene: TRBV24-1

CDR3aa: CASRAKRNTGELFF
j_gene: TRBJ2-2
v_gene: TRBV12-3/TRBV12-4

CDR3aa: CSVRRGGSISYEQYF
j_gene: TRBJ2-7
v_gene: TRBV29-1

CDR3aa: CASSLEANRDLSNIQYF
j_gene: TRBJ2-4
v_gene: TRBV12-3/TRBV12-4

CDR3aa: CASSPLGTSGNQETQYF
j_gene: TRBJ2-5
v_gene: TRBV18

CDR3aa: CASSRDGRSETQYF
j_gene: TRBJ2-5
v_gene: TRBV5-1